The rows below give T cell receptor beta chains drawn from one sample of a study of cytomegalovirus exposure and HLA in healthy donors. Only in-frame clones appear in the TCRdb table, and some are missing; sequencing was by immunoSEQ multiplex PCR. The table lists 200,000 to 250,000 clones, around 70% of them singletons. The sample consisted of PBMCs. These receptors were obtained from a man aged 35-49 years in good health and CMV-seropositive. Each CDR3 is given with its conserved first and last residue. Not all rows give a size; the values are once, few, many and, for expanded clones, a class.

abundance	v_gene	j_gene	CDR3aa
.	TRBV4-1	TRBJ2-1	CASSPRDSGYNGQFF
.	TRBV14	TRBJ2-7	CASSHGAFSYEQYF
.	TRBV7-9	TRBJ1-1	CASSSPPGGRGTEAFF
.	TRBV4-1	TRBJ1-5	CASSHPGQPNQPQHF
once	TRBV19	TRBJ2-7	CASSSSGMQYF
.	TRBV7-9	TRBJ1-2	CSSSLHLGSEGYGYTF
.	TRBV11-2	TRBJ2-7	CASSLSGGGTYEQYF
once	TRBV13	TRBJ2-7	CASSRTGTGSYEQYF
.	TRBV7-8	TRBJ2-2	CASSLGGLAGAYWELFF
few	TRBV15	TRBJ1-4	CATSSGQSNEKLFF
.	TRBV29-1	TRBJ2-7	CSVLRGGGYEQYF
.	TRBV6-5	TRBJ1-3	CASSRTGSEGNTIYF
.	TRBV12-2	TRBJ2-1	CASRLVRRWGLFYNEQFF
.	TRBV29-1	TRBJ1-2	CSGRQGNYGYTF
.	TRBV7-7	TRBJ2-2	CASSPLSDSRRPGELFF
.	TRBV9	TRBJ2-5	CASSVTSDTETQYF
.	TRBV18	TRBJ2-7	CASSPLGHYEQYF
few	TRBV5-4	TRBJ2-5	CASSRGDRGRETQYF
few	TRBV11-2	TRBJ2-7	CASSLVQGSRNEQYF
.	TRBV2	TRBJ2-3	CASSDWIGGVSMTDTQYF
.	TRBV27	TRBJ1-5	CASSAQGSQPQHF
.	TRBV5-1	TRBJ2-1	CASSPGAGEAFF
.	TRBV29-1	TRBJ2-3	CSVAQGGDTQYF
few	TRBV5-1	TRBJ2-7	CASSHGTSAGEQYF
.	TRBV4-1	TRBJ2-7	CASSHPLGAYEQYF
few	TRBV4-1	TRBJ1-1	CASGPGLNTEAFF
.	TRBV23-1	TRBJ1-4	CASSQSGRHRAWEKLFF
.	TRBV19	TRBJ2-3	CASSIDRSGGTDTQYF
.	TRBV5-6	TRBJ2-7	CASRRTSGGSEQYF
.	TRBV5-1	TRBJ2-3	CASSNRGADTQYF
.	TRBV4-1	TRBJ2-1	CASSQALLAGGREQFF
.	TRBV28	TRBJ1-4	CASSLTGAGEKLFF
.	TRBV7-9	TRBJ1-6	CASSAYTTGTGFNNSPLHF
.	TRBV28	TRBJ2-1	CASSPGNPSYNEQFF
.	TRBV5-1	TRBJ2-7	CASSLNPAGGREQYF
.	TRBV5-1	TRBJ2-3	CASRSTGGSDTQYF
.	TRBV5-1	TRBJ1-1	CASSSLGGENTEAFF
.	TRBV19	TRBJ1-5	CASSFQAGGSLQPQHF
.	TRBV5-1	TRBJ2-2	CASSHDRGDGELFF
.	TRBV19	TRBJ1-4	CASSTGTPEKLFF
.	TRBV6-5	TRBJ1-4	CASSYVATNEKLFF
.	TRBV7-9	TRBJ1-1	CASSLETGPNLF
.	TRBV6-1	TRBJ1-1	CASSGGGNTEAFF
.	TRBV7-9	TRBJ1-4	CASSYPPGQGVTNEKLFF
.	TRBV6-5	TRBJ1-4	CASRLRDFRGEKLFF
.	TRBV28	TRBJ1-4	CASKQGNEKLFF
.	TRBV5-1	TRBJ1-5	CASSPDSSNQPQHF
.	TRBV6-5	TRBJ1-2	CASSSVNNYGYTF
.	TRBV27	TRBJ1-1	CASSLYRGPIAEAFF
.	TRBV27	TRBJ2-2	CASSPKGGSTGELFF
.	TRBV2	TRBJ1-1	CASRIQGSMNTEAFF